These 15 T cell receptor beta chains share one sample of origin, sequenced in a study of CD8 T cells in Susac syndrome. RNA was extracted with the RNeasy kit, and a quantity of 0.5 to 1 ug was reverse transcribed using random hexamers. TCRdb processed the immunoSEQ multiplex PCR reads anew with MiXCR; each CDR3 protein has one entry. The profile shows about 250,000 distinct CDR3 sequences, just over 90% of them singletons. The sequenced material came from CD4+ T cells from PBMCs. All receptors come from a human donor with multiple sclerosis.

The J gene is TRBJ2-5, the V gene TRBV25-1; D may be TRBD2 (5 bases). CDR1 and CDR2 from the germline V gene are MGHDK and SYGVNS. The CDR3 runs 15 residues. Trimming cost V 1 base and J 7 bases, with 16 bases left between them. The CDR3 spells CASSEFVLGGGTQYF. CDR3 sequence (DNA): TGTGCCAGCAGTGAATTCGTACTAGGTGGTGGGACCCAGTACTTC.

The rearrangement joins TRBV18 to TRBJ2-3; TRBD1 might be the D (7 bases). The CDR3 loop spans 15 amino acids. Germline values: CDR1 KGHSH, CDR2 LQKENI. Trimming stripped 3 bases from V and 2 bases from J, with 12 bases between. The CDR3 bases are TGTGCCAGCTCACCGCGGGACAGCCTCACAGATACGCAGTATTTT. It encodes CASSPRDSLTDTQYF. Full variable domain (rest looked up from reference TRBV18 and TRBJ2-3): NAGVMQNPRHLVRRRGQEARLRCSPMKGHSHVYWYRQLPEEGLKFMVYLQKENIIDESGMPKERFSAEFPKEGPSILRIQQVVRGDSAAYFCASSPRDSLTDTQYFGPGTRLTVL.

V and J are TRBV12-3 or TRBV12-4 and TRBJ2-7; D is undetermined. V lost 5 bases and J lost 3, with 14 bases in between. The CDR3 is 14 amino acids. CDR3 DNA: TGTGCCAGCAGTCCACAGCCAAACAACTACGAGCAGTACTTC. Protein sequence: CASSPQPNNYEQYF.

The chain recombines TRBV2 with TRBJ2-3; 14 nucleotides line up with TRBD2. CDR1 and CDR2 from the germline V gene are SNHLY and FYNNEI. V trimming: 1 base; J trimming: 0 bases; junction bases outside the gene matches: 6. The CDR3 loop spans 19 amino acids. The CDR3 sequence is CASSEEGLAGALSTDTQYF. CDR3 coding DNA: TGTGCCAGCAGTGAAGAGGGACTAGCGGGAGCTTTAAGCACAGATACGCAGTATTTT.

The gene calls are TRBV9 and TRBJ1-2, with TRBD1 matching over 10 bases. V dropped 3 bases and J dropped 7; count of bases not matched to a gene: 9. The CDR3 length is 15 residues. Germline loops: CDR1 SGDLS, CDR2 YYNGEE. The CDR3 region has the DNA TGTGCCAGCAGCGCGGGGGACAGGGGTTCGGGTGGCTACACCTTC. Translating it yields CASSAGDRGSGGYTF.

The CDR3, as DNA: TGTGCCTGGAGTCGTGGGGCTACCTACGAGCAGTACGTC. Translating gives CAWSRGATYEQYV. The chain recombines TRBV30 with TRBJ2-7, with D tentatively TRBD1 (5 bases). Germline V CDR1 and CDR2: GTSNPN, SVGIG (reference sequence). The CDR3 has 13 residues. The germline V and J ends were trimmed by 2 bases and 2 bases, with 10 bases remaining between them.

The CDR3: CASRKADSTDTQYF. CDR3 DNA sequence: TGCGCCAGCAGAAAAGCGGACTCCACAGATACGCAGTATTTT. The chain couples TRBV5-1 to TRBJ2-3, with a tentative D call TRBD2 (5 bases). Germline values: CDR1 SGHRS, CDR2 YFSETQ. The CDR3 runs to 14 residues. Between the trimmed V and J ends, which lost 5 bases and 2 bases, there was a span of 12 bases. Based on the CDR3 plus reference TRBV5-1 and TRBJ2-3, the full variable domain is KAGVTQTPRYLIKTRGQQVTLSCSPISGHRSVSWYQQTPGQGLQFLFEYFSETQRNKGNFPGRFSGRQFSNSRSEMNVSTLELGDSALYLCASRKADSTDTQYFGPGTRLTVL.

The rearrangement joins TRBV12-5 to TRBJ2-4; possible D gene TRBD1, 6 bases. This CDR3 spans 11 amino acids. Looked up from germline, CDR1 is LGHNT and CDR2 is FRNRAP. With 5 bases removed from V and 13 bases from J, the gap between germline ends came to 12 bases. This CDR3 reads CASGLRTEQYF. CDR3 DNA: TGTGCTAGTGGTCTTCGGACAGAGCAGTACTTC.

The chain is built from TRBV7-7 and TRBJ2-5; no firm D call. V lost 5 bases to trimming and J lost 5 bases, with 12 bases between them. The germline V gene has CDR1 SSHAT and CDR2 FNYEAQ (reference sequence). The CDR3 covers 13 residues. In DNA form, the CDR3 reads TGTGCCAGCAGCCCAGGTCAGAGGGAGACCCAGTACTTC. Encoded protein: CASSPGQRETQYF.

The chain links TRBV7-9 to TRBJ2-1; D is unclear. The CDR3 spans 14 residues. V lost 1 base and J lost 3, with 7 bases in between. The V gene's germline CDR1 is SEHNR and CDR2 FQNEAQ (reference sequence). CDR3 loop: CASSLDAVYNEQFF. CDR3 bases: TGTGCCAGCAGCTTAGATGCAGTCTACAATGAGCAGTTCTTC.

The chain combines TRBV27 with TRBJ2-1, with D unresolved. Trimming pared 5 bases from V and 12 bases from J, leaving 11 bases between. The CDR3 runs to 11 residues. Per germline, CDR1 MNHEY and CDR2 SMNVEV (reference sequence). CDR3: CASSNTDRQFF. Here the CDR3 DNA reads TGTGCCAGCAGTAACACCGATAGGCAGTTCTTC.

V usage is TRBV29-1 and J usage is TRBJ2-2; D may be TRBD2 (6 bases). The CDR3 sequence is 13 residues long. Trimming stripped 5 bases from V and 0 bases from J, with 7 bases between. Per germline, CDR1 SQVTM and CDR2 ANQGSEA. This CDR3 is CSVRGTNTGELFF. The CDR3 nucleotides read TGCAGCGTTCGGGGGACGAACACCGGGGAGCTGTTTTTT.

V and J are TRBV12-3 or TRBV12-4 and TRBJ2-3, with 9 positions matching TRBD1. The junction had 5 bases not matched to a gene; V was cut back by 6 bases and J by 4 bases. This CDR3 has 14 amino acids. CDR3 region: CASRRTGEADTQYF. As DNA, the CDR3 is TGTGCCAGCAGAAGGACAGGGGAGGCAGATACGCAGTATTTT.

This clonotype turned up a few times. The chain joins TRBV6-1 to TRBJ2-4; D possibly uses TRBD1 or TRBD2 (5 bases each). The V gene lost 4 bases and the J gene lost 0 bases, with 13 bases spanning the gap. Germline lookup yields CDR1 MNHNS and CDR2 SASEGT. This CDR3 contains 16 residues. The chain's CDR3 is CASSGTGTVAKNIQYF. The CDR3 DNA reads as TGTGCCAGCAGTGGAACCGGGACGGTAGCCAAAAACATTCAGTACTTC.

V gene TRBV4-1 combines with J gene TRBJ2-5; maybe TRBD2 (6 bases). Germline V CDR1 and CDR2: MGHRA, YSYEKL. V lost 8 bases and J lost 2, with 12 bases in between. CDR3 length equals 13 residues. CDR3 sequence reads: CASASGEQETQYF. CDR3 sequence (DNA): TGCGCCAGCGCCTCGGGAGAACAAGAGACCCAGTACTTC.